Below, 13 T cell receptor beta chains from the same sample are listed, as sequenced in a study of identical twins. From the 5' RACE reads, TCRdb called clonotypes with MiXCR, one entry per CDR3 protein. The sample lists around 530,000 distinct CDR3 sequences, roughly 15% seen once, with 0.35% to 0.45% in the top ten. The data were also submitted as part of a second study, on yellow fever vaccine responses in identical twins.

The sequenced sample consisted of CD4+ T cells sorted from blood. These receptors were collected from a woman younger than 35 in good health.

The rearrangement links TRBV12-3 or TRBV12-4 to TRBJ2-1, with TRBD1 matching over 9 bases. This CDR3 has 15 residues. With V trimmed by 6 bases and J by 2 bases, 5 bases remained unmatched. CDR3 amino acids: CASSRTGDPYNEQFF. The CDR3 DNA reads TGTGCCAGCAGCCGGACAGGGGATCCCTACAATGAGCAGTTCTTC.

The chain uses TRBV7-8 and TRBJ1-4; D possibly corresponds to TRBD1 (5 bases). The germline V gene encodes CDR1 SGHVS and CDR2 FQNEAQ. This CDR3 comprises 14 residues. V shed 2 bases and J shed 6 bases, with 10 bases lying between them. In DNA form, the CDR3 reads TGTGCCAGCAGCTTATCCCGGGGCCATGAAAAACTGTTTTTT. Protein: CASSLSRGHEKLFF.

This clonotype turned up a few times. The CDR3 loop reads CASSGDDGSQHF. The CDR3 nucleotides read TGTGCCAGCAGCGGAGACGATGGGTCCCAGCATTTT. The rearrangement uses TRBV2 and TRBJ1-5; D is undetermined. Deletions cut 6 bases from V and 11 bases from J, with 14 bases between. From germline, CDR1 is SNHLY and CDR2 FYNNEI. This CDR3 spans 12 amino acids. Full variable domain (missing parts from reference TRBV2 and TRBJ1-5): EPEVTQTPSHQVTQMGQEVILRCVPISNHLYFYWYRQILGQKVEFLVSFYNNEISEKSEIFDDQFSVERPDGSNFTLKIRSTKLEDSAMYFCASSGDDGSQHFGDGTRLSIL.

The chain carries TRBV24-1 and TRBJ2-2; 8 bases map to TRBD1. After removal of 9 bases from V and 1 base from J, the junction contained 9 bases not matched to a gene. The CDR3 consists of 16 residues. Germline V gene data show CDR1 as KGHDR and CDR2 as SFDVKD. The CDR3 reads CATGRQGAWNTGELFF. In nucleotides, the CDR3 is TGTGCCACCGGAAGGCAGGGGGCCTGGAACACCGGGGAGCTGTTTTTT.

The chain uses TRBV10-3 and TRBJ2-2; 7 bases fit TRBD1. V was clipped by 7 bases and J by 4 bases; unmatched bases: 12. This CDR3 is 16 amino acids long. Germline values: CDR1 ENHRY, CDR2 SYGVKD. CDR3 amino acids: CAIKGFGTDATGELFF. DNA of the CDR3: TGTGCCATCAAGGGTTTCGGGACAGATGCCACCGGGGAGCTGTTTTTT.

This clonotype was picked up a small number of times. The chain joins TRBV3-1 to TRBJ1-2, with D unresolved. V was cut by 4 bases and J by 1 base, with 10 bases left in between. The CDR3 contains 14 residues. In germline, CDR1 is LGHDT, CDR2 YNNKEL (reference sequence). The chain's CDR3 is CASSPPTVNYGYTF. The CDR3 nucleotides read TGTGCCAGCAGCCCTCCGACGGTTAACTATGGCTACACCTTC.

This clonotype showed up just a few times. The rearrangement joins TRBV18 to TRBJ2-7, with 8 nucleotides matching TRBD1. Germline values: CDR1 KGHSH, CDR2 LQKENI. CDR3 length: 15 residues. The J segment lost 7 bases and the V segment lost 3 bases, leaving 11 bases of the junction unmatched. The CDR3 DNA follows: TGTGCCAGCTCACCGACCACAGGGGGTCGTGGAGAGCAGTACTTC. Translating gives CASSPTTGGRGEQYF.

This clonotype has a handful of counts. CDR3 DNA sequence: TGTGCCAGCATCGGGCGGGGGGGCCTGGAGACCCAGTACTTC. Amino acid sequence: CASIGRGGLETQYF. This chain joins TRBV12-3 or TRBV12-4 and TRBJ2-5; 9 bases are a match to TRBD2. The CDR3 sequence is 14 residues long. V dropped 7 bases and J dropped 5; count of bases not matched to a gene: 8.

This clonotype was counted ten times or more. The chain uses TRBV5-1 and TRBJ1-6; D not resolved. The germline gives CDR1 SGHRS, CDR2 YFSETQ. V was trimmed by 1 base and J by 0 bases, leaving 14 bases between them. The CDR3 is 18 amino acids. The DNA for the CDR3 is TGCGCCAGCAGCTTGCAGATCGCGGAGAGCTCCTATAATTCACCCCTCCACTTT. The encoded protein is CASSLQIAESSYNSPLHF.

J is TRBJ2-7 and V is TRBV11-3; 8 bases agree with TRBD2. Trimming took 2 bases from V and 0 from J; bases not matched to a gene: 3. The CDR3 length is 15 residues. Per the germline V gene, CDR1 is SGHNT and CDR2 is YENEEA. The CDR3 here is CASSLLAGSSYEQYF. Here the CDR3 DNA reads TGTGCCAGCAGCTTACTAGCGGGCTCCTCCTACGAGCAGTACTTC. The variable domain in full, with the rest retrieved from reference TRBV11-3 and TRBJ2-7, is EAGVVQSPRYKIIEKKQPVAFWCNPISGHNTLYWYLQNLGQGPELLIRYENEEAVDDSQLPKDRFSAERLKGVDSTLKIQPAELGDSAVYLCASSLLAGSSYEQYFGPGTRLTVT.

The CDR3 protein is CASSPQSPRDTQYF. The CDR3 DNA sequence: TGTGCCAGTAGTCCACAGAGCCCAAGGGATACGCAGTATTTT. The gene calls are TRBV19 and TRBJ2-3, with D unresolved. Germline V gene lookup returns CDR1 LNHDA and CDR2 SQIVND (reference sequence). Trimming took 5 bases from V and 6 from J, leaving 15 bases between them. The CDR3 extends over 14 amino acids.

The V and J genes are TRBV3-1 and TRBJ2-2, with 13 bases aligning to TRBD2. The CDR3 sequence is 19 residues long. The germline V gene has CDR1 LGHDT and CDR2 YNNKEL (reference sequence). The V and J ends lost 11 bases and 5 bases, in that order; junction bases with no gene match: 20. This CDR3 reads CAFCLVGRTSGSITGELFF. For the CDR3, the DNA is TGTGCCTTCTGTTTAGTTGGTAGGACTAGCGGGAGCATAACCGGGGAGCTGTTTTTT.

As concerns this clonotype: The junction does not match germline at one end; this may be a read error. The chain links TRBV13 to TRBJ2-7, with 7 bases that match TRBD2. The CDR3 covers 15 residues. Germline CDR1 reads PRHDT; CDR2 reads FYEKMQ (reference sequence). The CDR3 DNA follows: TGTGCCAGCAGCTCGACGGGGGGTTTGGGCTACCAGCAGTACTTC. Translated: CASSSTGGLGYQQYF.